This record looks at one T cell receptor beta chain sequence and its context. Its specificity is not known. CDR1 is MNHEY, CDR2 SMNVEV, per germline (reference sequence). J was trimmed by 4 bases and V by 3 bases; bases with no gene match: 8. CDR3 length: 15 amino acids. These data belong to a study of blood T cells in healthy people across ages. Study-wide findings and caveats: Age advanced and TCR beta diversity per million T cells fell, roughly linearly.

Primers used in a second PCR of roughly 7 to 12 cycles were a sample-barcoded 5' primer and a J-beta primer mix. The authors tagged each cDNA molecule using a template-switch adaptor with 12 random nucleotides. TCRdb independently ran MiXCR on the 5' RACE reads; one entry per CDR3 protein. The sample includes about 400,000 distinct CDR3 sequences, about 49% of them seen just once. Researchers collected about 9.1 milliliters of peripheral blood from every single donor. This chain joins TRBV27 and TRBJ2-7, with 8 bases that match TRBD1. The source material was blood. The origin of this receptor is a man aged 55 to 70 in good health. The CDR3 is CASSFYTGQVYEQYF. As DNA, the CDR3 is TGTGCCAGCAGTTTTTACACGGGACAGGTGTACGAGCAGTACTTC.